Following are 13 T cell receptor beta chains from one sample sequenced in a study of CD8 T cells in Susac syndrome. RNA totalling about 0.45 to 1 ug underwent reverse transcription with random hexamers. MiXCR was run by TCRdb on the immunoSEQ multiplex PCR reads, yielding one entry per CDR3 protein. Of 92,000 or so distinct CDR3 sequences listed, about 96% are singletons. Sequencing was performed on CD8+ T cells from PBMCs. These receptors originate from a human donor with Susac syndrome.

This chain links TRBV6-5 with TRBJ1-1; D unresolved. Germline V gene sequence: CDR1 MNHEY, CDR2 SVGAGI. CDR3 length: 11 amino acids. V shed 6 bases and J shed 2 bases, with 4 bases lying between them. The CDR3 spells CASRLNTEAFF. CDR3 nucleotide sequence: TGTGCCAGCAGGCTCAACACTGAAGCTTTCTTT.

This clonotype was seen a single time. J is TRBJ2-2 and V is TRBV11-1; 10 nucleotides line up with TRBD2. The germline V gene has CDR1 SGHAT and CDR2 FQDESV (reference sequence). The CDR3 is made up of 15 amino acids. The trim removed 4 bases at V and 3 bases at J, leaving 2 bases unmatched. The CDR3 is CASSWTSGYTGELFF. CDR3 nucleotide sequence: TGTGCCAGCAGCTGGACTAGCGGTTACACCGGGGAGCTGTTTTTT. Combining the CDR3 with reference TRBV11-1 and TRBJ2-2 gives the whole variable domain EAEVAQSPRYKITEKSQAVAFWCDPISGHATLYWYRQILGQGPELLVQFQDESVVDDSQLPKDRFSAERLKGVDSTLKIQPAELGDSAMYLCASSWTSGYTGELFFGEGSRLTVL.

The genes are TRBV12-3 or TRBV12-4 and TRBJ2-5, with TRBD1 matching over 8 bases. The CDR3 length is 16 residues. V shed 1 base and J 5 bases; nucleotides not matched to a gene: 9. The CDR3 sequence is CASSLGGQGLRETQYF. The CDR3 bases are TGTGCCAGCAGTTTAGGAGGACAGGGTCTTCGTGAGACCCAGTACTTC.

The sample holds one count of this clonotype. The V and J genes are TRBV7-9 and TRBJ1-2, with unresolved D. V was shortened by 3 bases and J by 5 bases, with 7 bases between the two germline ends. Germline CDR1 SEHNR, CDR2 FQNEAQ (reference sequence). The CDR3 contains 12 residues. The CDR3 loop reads CASSFEEYGYTF. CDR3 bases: TGTGCCAGCAGCTTCGAAGAGTATGGCTACACCTTC.

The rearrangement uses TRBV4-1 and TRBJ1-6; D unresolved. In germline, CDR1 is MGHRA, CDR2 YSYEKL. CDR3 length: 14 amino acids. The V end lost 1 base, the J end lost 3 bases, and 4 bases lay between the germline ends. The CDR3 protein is CASSQVRYNSPLHF. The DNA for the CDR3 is TGCGCCAGCAGCCAAGTCCGCTATAATTCACCCCTCCACTTT.

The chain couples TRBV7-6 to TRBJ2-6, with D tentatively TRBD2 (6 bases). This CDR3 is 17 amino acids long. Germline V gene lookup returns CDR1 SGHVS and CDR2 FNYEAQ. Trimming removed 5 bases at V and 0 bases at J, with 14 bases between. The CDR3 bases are TGTGCCAGCAGCCCCTTGGGACTGAGCTCTGGGGCCAACGTCCTGACTTTC. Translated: CASSPLGLSSGANVLTF.

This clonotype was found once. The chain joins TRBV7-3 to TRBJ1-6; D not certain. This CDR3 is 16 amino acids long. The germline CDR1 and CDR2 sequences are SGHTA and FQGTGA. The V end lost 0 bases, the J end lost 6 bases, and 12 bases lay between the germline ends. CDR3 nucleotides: TGTGCCAGCAGCTTAACGGGCGGCGCGGGTAATTCACCCCTCCACTTT. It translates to CASSLTGGAGNSPLHF.

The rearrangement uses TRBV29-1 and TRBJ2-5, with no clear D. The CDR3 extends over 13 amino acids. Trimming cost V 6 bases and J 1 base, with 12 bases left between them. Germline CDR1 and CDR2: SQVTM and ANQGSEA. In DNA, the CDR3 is TGCAGCGTAGCGCGAGACGGCCAAGAGACCCAGTACTTC. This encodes CSVARDGQETQYF.

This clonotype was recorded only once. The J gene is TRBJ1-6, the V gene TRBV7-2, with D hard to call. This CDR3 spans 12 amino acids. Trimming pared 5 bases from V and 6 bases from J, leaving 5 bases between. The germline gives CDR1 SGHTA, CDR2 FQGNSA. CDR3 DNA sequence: TGTGCCAGCAGCCCTGTTAATTCACCCCTCCACTTT. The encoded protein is CASSPVNSPLHF.

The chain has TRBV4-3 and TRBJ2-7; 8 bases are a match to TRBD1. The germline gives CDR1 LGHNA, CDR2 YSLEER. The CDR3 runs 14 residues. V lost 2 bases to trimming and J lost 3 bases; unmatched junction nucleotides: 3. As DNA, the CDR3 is TGCGCCAGCAGCCAACGGACAGGGCGCTACGAGCAGTACTTC. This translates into CASSQRTGRYEQYF.

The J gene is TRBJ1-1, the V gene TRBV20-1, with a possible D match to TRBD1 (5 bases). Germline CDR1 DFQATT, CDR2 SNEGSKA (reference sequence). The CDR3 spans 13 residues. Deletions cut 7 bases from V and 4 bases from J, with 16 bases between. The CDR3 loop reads CSVRAGVGTEAFF. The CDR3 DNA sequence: TGCAGTGTTCGGGCGGGGGTCGGCACTGAAGCTTTCTTT.

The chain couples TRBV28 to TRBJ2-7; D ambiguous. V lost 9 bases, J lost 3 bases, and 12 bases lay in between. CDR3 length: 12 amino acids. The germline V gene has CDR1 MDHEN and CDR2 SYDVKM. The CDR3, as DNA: TGTGCCAGTTCTTGGGCCCGCTACGAGCAGTACTTC. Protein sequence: CASSWARYEQYF. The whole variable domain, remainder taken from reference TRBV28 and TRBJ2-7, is DVKVTQSSRYLVKRTGEKVFLECVQDMDHENMFWYRQDPGLGLRLIYFSYDVKMKEKGDIPEGYSVSREKKERFSLILESASTNQTSMYLCASSWARYEQYFGPGTRLTVT.

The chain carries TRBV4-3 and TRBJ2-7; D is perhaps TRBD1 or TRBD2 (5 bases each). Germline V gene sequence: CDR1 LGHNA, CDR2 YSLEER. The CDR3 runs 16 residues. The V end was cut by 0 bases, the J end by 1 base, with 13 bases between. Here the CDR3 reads CASSQESGTDSYEQYF. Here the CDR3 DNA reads TGCGCCAGCAGCCAAGAATCAGGGACCGATTCCTACGAGCAGTACTTC.